Listed below are T cell receptor beta chains from one sample, sequenced in a study of identifying expanded T cells in peripheral blood. Sequencing used immunoSEQ multiplex PCR; TCRdb keeps in-frame clones, though not all of them. Of about 89,000 clones listed, 86% were seen once; the top ten hold 4.5% to 7%. Sequenced material: blood. The receptors were gathered from a person aged 18-69 years in good health. Each CDR3 is given with its conserved first and last residue. A D gene is named only where the DNA matches it firmly. Size tells how often a clone was seen (once, few, many) or the class of an expanded clone, and some rows leave it out.

NA	NA	TRBJ1-5	TRBV5-1	TGCGCCAGCAGCTTGGGAACACAGGGACATCAGCCCCAGCATTTT	CASSLGTQGHQPQHF
NA	NA	TRBJ2-7	TRBV10-1	TGCGCCAGCAGTGCATCAGGGCAGGGAGAGTACGAGCAGTACTTC	CASSASGQGEYEQYF
NA	TRBD1	TRBJ1-2	TRBV7-2	TGTGCCAGCAGCTTAGCGGTTGGGGTGGCAGGGGGCTATGGCTACACCTTC	CASSLAVGVAGGYGYTF
NA	NA	TRBJ2-3	TRBV5-1	TGCGCCAGCAGCCCCATGCAGGTCACAGATACGCAGTATTTT	CASSPMQVTDTQYF
once	NA	TRBJ2-2	TRBV9	TGTGCCAGCAGCGTAGTTGGGATAAACACCGGGGAGCTGTTTTTT	CASSVVGINTGELFF
NA	NA	TRBJ1-1	TRBV7-9	TGTGCCAGCAGCTTAGCATCGAGCGCTACCCTCCCTAACACTGAAGCTTTCTTT	CASSLASSATLPNTEAFF
NA	NA	TRBJ2-7	TRBV9	TGTGCCAGCAGTCATGGAGGCTCCTACGAGCAGTACTTC	CASSHGGSYEQYF
NA	NA	TRBJ1-2	TRBV5-1	TGCGCCAGCAGAGTCTTGGAGGGCTATGGCTACACCTTC	CASRVLEGYGYTF
NA	NA	TRBJ1-4	TRBV11-2	TGTGCCAGCAGCTTAAATGAAAAACTGTTTTTT	CASSLNEKLFF
NA	NA	TRBJ1-2	TRBV7-2	TGTGCCAGCAGCGGAAAGGGCTTAGCTAACTATGGCTACACCTTC	CASSGKGLANYGYTF
NA	NA	TRBJ2-7	TRBV11-1	TGTGCCAGCAGCTCCCGTGTCGGGGGTCCCTACGAGCAGTACTTC	CASSSRVGGPYEQYF
once	NA	TRBJ1-2	TRBV20-1	TGCAGTGCTCCTTATGGCTACACCTTC	CSAPYGYTF
NA	NA	TRBJ1-6	TRBV14	TGTGCCAGCAGCCCCGCCGAGGGGAACCGTTCACCCCTCCACTTT	CASSPAEGNRSPLHF
NA	TRBD1	TRBJ2-4	TRBV5-4	TGTGCCAGCAGCTTGCAAGGGGGCGCAAACATTCAGTACTTC	CASSLQGGANIQYF
NA	TRBD1	TRBJ1-4	TRBV6-1	TGTGCCAGCAGTGAGACGCGGGACAGACGTTTTTTT	CASSETRDRRFF
NA	TRBD1	TRBJ2-7	TRBV9	TGTGCCAGCAGCGAACCCTCGACAGGGGAAGGTCCCTACGAGCAGTACTTC	CASSEPSTGEGPYEQYF
once	NA	TRBJ1-5	TRBV4-1	TGCGCCAGCAGCCCGTGGGAAGACATCCGAGGGAATCAGCCCCAGCATTTT	CASSPWEDIRGNQPQHF
NA	NA	TRBJ2-3	TRBV5-4	TGTGCCAGCAGCTTGGAGGGTGGCACAGATACGCAGTATTTT	CASSLEGGTDTQYF
few	NA	TRBJ2-7	TRBV2	TGTGCCAGCACCTCAGGGACCCTTGGGGGCTACGAGCAGTACTTC	CASTSGTLGGYEQYF
once	NA	TRBJ2-3	TRBV6-5	TGTGCCAGCAGTCGGGACTGGGGAAGCACAGATACGCAGTATTTT	CASSRDWGSTDTQYF
NA	NA	TRBJ2-3	TRBV7-3	TGTGCCAGCAGCTCTACCCCTAGCACAGATACGCAGTATTTT	CASSSTPSTDTQYF
NA	NA	TRBJ1-1	TRBV4-3	TGCGCCAGCAGCCCCACAGGGACGGGAGGCACTGAAGCTTTCTTT	CASSPTGTGGTEAFF
NA	TRBD1	TRBJ2-7	TRBV11-3	TGTGCCAGCAGCTTCGGACAGGGACTGGACTACGAGCAGTACTTC	CASSFGQGLDYEQYF
NA	NA	TRBJ2-7	TRBV7-6	TGTGCCAGCAGCGATGAGGACTACGAGCAGTACTTC	CASSDEDYEQYF
NA	NA	TRBJ1-1	TRBV6-1	TGTGCCAGCAGCTCGGGACGGCGGCACACTGAAGCTTTCTTT	CASSSGRRHTEAFF
NA	NA	TRBJ2-5	TRBV9	TGTGCCAGCAGCCTTGGGGCAGGGCCGGGGGAGACCCAGTACTTC	CASSLGAGPGETQYF
NA	NA	TRBJ1-6	TRBV27	TGTGCCAGCAGTCCCCTAGCGGTCCAAAGTTCACCCCTCCACTTT	CASSPLAVQSSPLHF
few	NA	TRBJ1-6	TRBV10-3	TGTGCCATCAGAGTCAGCGAATATTCACCCCTCCACTTT	CAIRVSEYSPLHF
NA	NA	TRBJ1-4	TRBV6-4	TGTGCCAGCAGTGAAGTTTCCTCTCGGCCCCAGTCAACTAATGAAAAACTGTTTTTT	CASSEVSSRPQSTNEKLFF
NA	NA	TRBJ1-2	TRBV5-1	TGCGCCAGCAAACGTCAGGAAACGGCTAACTATGGCTACACCTTC	CASKRQETANYGYTF
NA	NA	TRBJ1-2	TRBV6-1	TGTGCCAGCAGGATTCGAGGTTTTTATGGCTACACCTTC	CASRIRGFYGYTF
NA	NA	TRBJ1-5	TRBV6-6	TGTGCCAGCACCTTACTCCCCGGGGTTAGCAATCAGCCCCAGCATTTT	CASTLLPGVSNQPQHF
NA	TRBD1	TRBJ1-1	TRBV6-6	TGTGCCAGCAGTTCAGACCGGACAGGCCAGGGAGGAGAAGCTTTCTTT	CASSSDRTGQGGEAFF
NA	TRBD2	TRBJ2-3	TRBV13	TGTGCCAGCAGCTCCGGACTAGCGGGGGTAGACGCAGATACGCAGTATTTT	CASSSGLAGVDADTQYF
NA	TRBD2	TRBJ2-5	TRBV7-3	TGTGCCAGCAGCTTAACTGGACTAGCACAAGAGACCCAGTACTTC	CASSLTGLAQETQYF
NA	TRBD1	TRBJ1-1	TRBV7-6	TGTGCCAGCAGCTTAGCGACGGCCTTGGAGGGGGCGAGCACTGAAGCTTTCTTT	CASSLATALEGASTEAFF
NA	NA	TRBJ2-2	TRBV10-1	TGCGCCAGCAGTGGTTTGGGGGACACCGGGGAGCTGTTTTTT	CASSGLGDTGELFF
once	NA	TRBJ1-2	TRBV30	TGTGCCTGGACCCCCAAGAGGGGTTCCTATGGCTACACCTTC	CAWTPKRGSYGYTF
NA	TRBD1	TRBJ2-3	TRBV6-5	TGTGCCAGCAGTTACACAGGGGTCACGGATACGCAGTATTTT	CASSYTGVTDTQYF
NA	NA	TRBJ2-1	TRBV5-6	TGTGCCAGCAGCGCCTGGGGGGCTGGCAATGAGCAGTTCTTC	CASSAWGAGNEQFF
NA	TRBD2	TRBJ2-3	TRBV7-8	TGTGCCAGCAGTCGCGGGGGGAACACAGATACGCAGTATTTT	CASSRGGNTDTQYF
NA	NA	TRBJ2-7	TRBV2	TGTGCCAGCGGACGGGGCTACGAGCAGTACTTC	CASGRGYEQYF
NA	TRBD1	TRBJ2-3	TRBV5-1	TGCGCCAGCAGTCCAGGGGGCGGCTGGGGCACAGATACGCAGTATTTT	CASSPGGGWGTDTQYF
once	TRBD1	TRBJ1-1	TRBV25-1	TGTGCCAGCACTACAGGGGCCGCTAGGACTGAAGCTTTCTTT	CASTTGAARTEAFF
NA	NA	TRBJ1-2	TRBV6-5	TGTGCCAGCGTCCCCGGGAGGGTCGGGAGCTACACCTTC	CASVPGRVGSYTF
NA	NA	TRBJ2-3	TRBV29-1	TGCAGCGTTGAGCGGGGTTACACAGATACGCAGTATTTT	CSVERGYTDTQYF
NA	TRBD1	TRBJ2-2	TRBV12-5	TGTGCTAGTGGTTTGGTACAATTTCCAGGGACAGGTTCGAACACCGGGGAGCTGTTTTTT	CASGLVQFPGTGSNTGELFF
NA	TRBD1	TRBJ1-2	TRBV6-5	TGTGCCAGCAGTTACGAAGGACAGGGCTATGGCTACACCTTC	CASSYEGQGYGYTF
NA	NA	TRBJ1-2	TRBV5-6	TGTGCCAGCAGCTTCCCCGAGGGGGTGGGAGGCTACACCTTC	CASSFPEGVGGYTF
few	NA	TRBJ2-1	TRBV18	TGTGCCAGCTCACCAAACAACGCGATAAGCTCCTACAATGAGCAGTTCTTC	CASSPNNAISSYNEQFF
few	NA	TRBJ1-6	TRBV6-6	TGTGCCAGCAGATTACAGGAGAACTATTCACCCCTCCACTTT	CASRLQENYSPLHF
few	TRBD1	TRBJ2-3	TRBV7-2	TGTGCCAGCAGCCCTAGACTCGGACAGGTCGGGGATACGCAGTATTTT	CASSPRLGQVGDTQYF
NA	NA	TRBJ2-7	TRBV5-3	TGTGCCAGAAGCCCCACCCCCAGGGAGCAGAGCGAGCAGTACTTC	CARSPTPREQSEQYF
NA	NA	TRBJ2-3	TRBV7-3	TGTGCCAGCAGCTCGAACTTGGCAGATACGCAGTATTTT	CASSSNLADTQYF
NA	NA	TRBJ1-6	TRBV5-1	TGCGCCAGCAGGGACAGCTTGGACCCGAATTCACCCCTCCACTTT	CASRDSLDPNSPLHF